The TCR beta chain under discussion was sequenced for a study of T cells in Graves' hyperthyroidism and ophthalmopathy. Overall study context: Staff took peripheral blood when the initial diagnosis was made, before any treatment began.

Diagnoses were established using clinical symptoms, serum thyroxine and TRAb, thyroid ultrasound and orbital computed tomography. The authors obtained PBMCs from 10 ml of fresh peripheral blood. This clonotype was detected ten times or more. Its antigen remains unknown. There were TCR beta CDR3 regions amplified from RNA transcripts. HTBI primers were employed in a first-round RT-PCR of the TCR CDR3. Each CDR3 protein gets one entry after TCRdb re-called the multiplex PCR reads with MiXCR. The sample includes 300,000 to 450,000 distinct CDR3 sequences, around 25% seen only once; the top ten take more than 60%. Overall study findings and caveats: Blood held most thyroid clonotypes expanded above 0.001 frequency.

Per germline, CDR1 SGHRS and CDR2 YFSETQ. V was clipped by 0 bases and J by 0 bases, with 4 bases between them. The CDR3 length is 13 residues. The rearrangement links TRBV5-1 to TRBJ2-7; D not resolved. The specimen sequenced was blood. The clonotype comes from a man aged 45-60 years with Graves' hyperthyroidism. Here the CDR3 reads CASSLALSYEQYF. DNA for the CDR3: TGCGCCAGCAGCTTGGCCCTCTCCTACGAGCAGTACTTC.